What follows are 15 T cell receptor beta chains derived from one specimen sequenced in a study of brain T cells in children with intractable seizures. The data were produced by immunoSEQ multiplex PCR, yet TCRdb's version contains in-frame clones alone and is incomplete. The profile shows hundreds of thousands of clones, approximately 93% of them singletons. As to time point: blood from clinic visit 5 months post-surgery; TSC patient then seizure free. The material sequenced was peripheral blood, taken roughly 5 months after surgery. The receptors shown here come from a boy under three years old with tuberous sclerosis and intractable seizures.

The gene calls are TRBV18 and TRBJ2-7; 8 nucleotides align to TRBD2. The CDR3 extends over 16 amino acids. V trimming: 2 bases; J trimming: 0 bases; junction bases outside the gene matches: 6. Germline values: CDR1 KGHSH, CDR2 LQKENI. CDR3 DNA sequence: TGTGCCAGCTCACCAGGCAGCGGGGGTCGCTCCTACGAGCAGTACTTC. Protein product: CASSPGSGGRSYEQYF.

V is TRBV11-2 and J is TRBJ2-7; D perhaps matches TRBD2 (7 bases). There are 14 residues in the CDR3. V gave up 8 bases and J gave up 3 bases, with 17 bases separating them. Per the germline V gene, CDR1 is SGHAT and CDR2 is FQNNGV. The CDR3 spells CASRGAGEGYEQYF. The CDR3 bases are TGTGCCAGCCGGGGGGCAGGGGAGGGCTACGAGCAGTACTTC.

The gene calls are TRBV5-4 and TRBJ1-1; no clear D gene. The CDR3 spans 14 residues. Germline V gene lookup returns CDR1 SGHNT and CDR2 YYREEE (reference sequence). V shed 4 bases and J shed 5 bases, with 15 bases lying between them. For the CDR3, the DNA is TGTGCCAGCAGCCGGGCGGGAGGAGCAACTGAAGCTTTCTTT. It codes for CASSRAGGATEAFF.

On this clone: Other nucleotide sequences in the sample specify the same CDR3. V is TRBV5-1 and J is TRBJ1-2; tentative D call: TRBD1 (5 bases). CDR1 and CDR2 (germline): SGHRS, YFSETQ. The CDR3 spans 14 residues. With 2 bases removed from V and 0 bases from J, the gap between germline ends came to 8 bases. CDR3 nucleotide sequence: TGCGCCAGCAGCTTAGGGGATTCTAACTATGGCTACACCTTC. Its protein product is CASSLGDSNYGYTF. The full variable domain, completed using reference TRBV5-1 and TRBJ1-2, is KAGVTQTPRYLIKTRGQQVTLSCSPISGHRSVSWYQQTPGQGLQFLFEYFSETQRNKGNFPGRFSGRQFSNSRSEMNVSTLELGDSALYLCASSLGDSNYGYTFGSGTRLTVV.

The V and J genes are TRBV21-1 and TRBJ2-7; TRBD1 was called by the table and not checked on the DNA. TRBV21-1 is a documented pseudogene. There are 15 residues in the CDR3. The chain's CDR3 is CASSSLGDRDYEQYF. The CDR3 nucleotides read TGTGCCAGCAGCTCACTTGGGGACAGGGACTACGAGCAGTACTTC.

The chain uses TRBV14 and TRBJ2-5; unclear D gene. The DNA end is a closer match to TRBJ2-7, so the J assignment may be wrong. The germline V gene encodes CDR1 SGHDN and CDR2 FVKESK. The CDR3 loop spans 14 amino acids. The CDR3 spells CASSQVLPPDEQYF. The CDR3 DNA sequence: TGTGCCAGCAGCCAAGTCCTGCCCCCGGACGAGCAGTACTTC.

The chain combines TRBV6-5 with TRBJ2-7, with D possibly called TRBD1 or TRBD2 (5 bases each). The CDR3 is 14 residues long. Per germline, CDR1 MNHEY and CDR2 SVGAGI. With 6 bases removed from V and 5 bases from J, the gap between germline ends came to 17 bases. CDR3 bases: TGTGCCAGCAGGCGCCGAGAGGGACGGGACGAGCAGTACTTC. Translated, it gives CASRRREGRDEQYF.

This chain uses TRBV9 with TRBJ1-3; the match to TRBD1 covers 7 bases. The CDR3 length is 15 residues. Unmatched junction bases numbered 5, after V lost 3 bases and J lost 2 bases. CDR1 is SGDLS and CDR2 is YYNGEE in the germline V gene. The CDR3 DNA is TGTGCCAGCAGCGATCCAGGGGGGACTGGAAACACCATATATTTT. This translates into CASSDPGGTGNTIYF.

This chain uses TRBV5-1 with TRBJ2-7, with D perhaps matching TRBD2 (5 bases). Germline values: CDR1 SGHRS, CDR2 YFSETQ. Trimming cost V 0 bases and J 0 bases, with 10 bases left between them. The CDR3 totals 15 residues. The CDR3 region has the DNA TGCGCCAGCAGCTTGGGCGGGTCGAGCTCCTACGAGCAGTACTTC. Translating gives CASSLGGSSSYEQYF.

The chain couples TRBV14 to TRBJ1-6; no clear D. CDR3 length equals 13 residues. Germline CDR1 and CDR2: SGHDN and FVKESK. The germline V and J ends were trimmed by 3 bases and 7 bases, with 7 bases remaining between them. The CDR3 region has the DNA TGTGCCAGCAGCCAGTCCTTGAATTCACCCCTCCACTTT. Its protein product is CASSQSLNSPLHF.

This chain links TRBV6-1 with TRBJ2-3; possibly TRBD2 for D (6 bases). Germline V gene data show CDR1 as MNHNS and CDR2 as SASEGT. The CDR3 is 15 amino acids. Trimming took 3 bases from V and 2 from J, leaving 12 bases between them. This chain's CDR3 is CASSEAGGNTDTQYF. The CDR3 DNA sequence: TGTGCCAGCAGTGAGGCCGGGGGAAACACAGATACGCAGTATTTT.

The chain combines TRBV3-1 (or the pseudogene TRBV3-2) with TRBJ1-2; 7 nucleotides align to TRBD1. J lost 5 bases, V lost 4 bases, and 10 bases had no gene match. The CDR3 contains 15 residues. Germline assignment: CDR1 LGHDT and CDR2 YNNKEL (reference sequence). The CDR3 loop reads CASSPPGTEMYGYTF. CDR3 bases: TGTGCCAGCAGCCCACCCGGGACAGAGATGTATGGCTACACCTTC.

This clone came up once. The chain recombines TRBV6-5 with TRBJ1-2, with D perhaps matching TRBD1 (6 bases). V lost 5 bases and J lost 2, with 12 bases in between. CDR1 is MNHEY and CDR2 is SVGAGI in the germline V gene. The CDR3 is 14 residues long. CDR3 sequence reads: CASSRTVYNYGYTF. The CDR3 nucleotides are TGTGCCAGCAGTCGGACAGTTTACAACTATGGCTACACCTTC.

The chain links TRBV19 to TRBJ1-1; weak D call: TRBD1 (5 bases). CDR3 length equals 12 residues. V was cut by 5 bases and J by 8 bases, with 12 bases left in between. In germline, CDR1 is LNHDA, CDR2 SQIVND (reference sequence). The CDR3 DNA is TGTGCCAGTAGTTCCCCCCCAGGGGAAGCTTTCTTT. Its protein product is CASSSPPGEAFF.

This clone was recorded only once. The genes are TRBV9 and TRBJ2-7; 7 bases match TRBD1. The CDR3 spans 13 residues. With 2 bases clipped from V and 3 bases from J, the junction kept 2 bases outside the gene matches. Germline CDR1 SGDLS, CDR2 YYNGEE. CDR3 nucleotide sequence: TGTGCCAGCAGCGTGACAGGGCACTACGAGCAGTACTTC. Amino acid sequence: CASSVTGHYEQYF.